Below are 2 T cell receptor beta chains sequenced from a single sample in a study of T cells in Graves' hyperthyroidism and ophthalmopathy (dated by TCRdb to between 2017 and 2020). Library prep was done by multiplex PCR. This sample was sequenced with an Illumina HiSeq 2000. The TCR beta CDR3 regions were amplified from the RNA transcripts. The first round of RT-PCR for the TCR CDR3 was performed with the HTBI primer set and the Qiagen OneStep RT-PCR kit. TCRdb trimmed public reads at Q25 via fastp, called clones via MiXCR and kept in-frame beta chains. Rows matching on CDR3 protein sequence are summarized as one entry with the most common DNA and genes. In all, the sample holds about 600,000 distinct CDR3 sequences, and approximately 16% of those were seen once. The ten largest account for less than 3.5% of the sample. The source material was blood. These receptors all come from a woman in her forties with Graves' ophthalmopathy.

CDR3 loop: CASSLLRSWAYEQYF. CDR3 nucleotides: TGTGCCAGCAGTCTCCTCAGAAGTTGGGCCTACGAGCAGTACTTC. This chain uses TRBV6-2 or TRBV6-3 with TRBJ2-7; no clear D gene. V was trimmed by 5 bases and J by 2 bases, leaving 16 bases between them. CDR1 and CDR2 from the germline V gene are MNHEY and SVGEGT. This CDR3 has 15 amino acids.

This clonotype was seen a handful of times. The chain joins TRBV7-9 to TRBJ2-3; 9 bases align to TRBD2. CDR3 length: 15 residues. V lost 5 bases to trimming and J lost 7 bases; unmatched junction nucleotides: 10. In germline, CDR1 is SEHNR, CDR2 FQNEAQ (reference sequence). The CDR3 DNA reads as TGTGCCAGCAGCCAAGAATCTAGCGGGGAAAATACGCAGTATTTT. Its translation: CASSQESSGENTQYF.